Below, 15 T cell receptor beta chains from the same sample are listed, as sequenced in a study of T cell responses to AZD1222 COVID-19 vaccine. Using immunoSEQ multiplex PCR, the repertoire was profiled, and TCRdb retains in-frame clones only, with some absent. The table records around 50,000 clones, around 85% of them present only once. Sequenced material: peripheral blood, taken on day 0 of AZD1222 vaccination. Receptor source: an adult in good health.

The chain joins TRBV5-1 to TRBJ2-7; no clear D. The germline CDR1 and CDR2 sequences are SGHRS and YFSETQ. CDR3 length equals 14 residues. The ends were cut back, 0 bases at V and 6 bases at J, with 13 bases in the middle. CDR3 residues: CASSLDRPEGEQYF. Written as DNA, the CDR3 is TGCGCCAGCAGCTTGGACAGACCAGAAGGCGAGCAGTACTTC.

The count of this clone is one. The chain joins TRBV7-8 to TRBJ1-6, with D uncertain. V lost 4 bases, J lost 7 bases, and 5 bases lay in between. The CDR3 covers 12 residues. Germline lookup yields CDR1 SGHVS and CDR2 FQNEAQ. The CDR3, as DNA: TGTGCCAGCAGCTGGCAAAATTCACCCCTCCACTTT. Translated: CASSWQNSPLHF.

V usage is TRBV28 and J usage is TRBJ2-7; maybe TRBD1 (6 bases). This CDR3 comprises 16 residues. The germline V gene encodes CDR1 MDHEN and CDR2 SYDVKM. V lost 3 bases, J lost 4 bases, and 19 bases lay in between. The CDR3 protein is CASSFPLRGQTYEQYF. In DNA form, the CDR3 reads TGTGCCAGCAGTTTTCCTCTTAGGGGACAAACATACGAGCAGTACTTC.

This clone was seen only a few times. This sequence joins TRBV7-2 and TRBJ2-5; no clear D gene. CDR3 length equals 15 residues. Per the germline V gene, CDR1 is SGHTA and CDR2 is FQGNSA. V lost 7 bases, J lost 3 bases, and 18 bases lay in between. The CDR3 sequence: CASNRQGLGKETQYF. As DNA, the CDR3 is TGTGCCAGCAATCGACAAGGGTTGGGAAAAGAGACCCAGTACTTC.

The genes are TRBV29-1 and TRBJ1-2; 7 bases are a match to TRBD1. This CDR3 is built from 12 residues. V dropped 5 bases and J dropped 7; count of bases not matched to a gene: 7. Per germline, CDR1 SQVTM and CDR2 ANQGSEA. The CDR3 nucleotides read TGCAGCGTTCCAAGAGGGGGCGGTGGCTACACCTTC. This sequence encodes CSVPRGGGGYTF.

V gene TRBV27 combines with J gene TRBJ2-7, with a possible D match to TRBD2 (6 bases). The CDR3 extends over 15 amino acids. CDR1 and CDR2 from the germline V gene are MNHEY and SMNVEV (reference sequence). Deletions cut 3 bases from V and 0 bases from J, with 12 bases between. The CDR3 reads CASSLGGLLSYEQYF. The CDR3 nucleotides are TGTGCCAGCAGTTTGGGGGGACTCCTCTCCTACGAGCAGTACTTC.

The chain is built from TRBV6-2 or TRBV6-3 and TRBJ1-2; 11 positions match TRBD1. Germline CDR1 MNHEY, CDR2 SVGEGT. Unmatched junction bases numbered 12, after V lost 5 bases and J lost 7 bases. The CDR3 runs to 16 residues. CDR3 in amino acids: CASSEAIWTGGVGYTF. The CDR3 DNA is TGTGCCAGCAGTGAGGCGATCTGGACAGGGGGCGTTGGCTACACCTTC.

The J gene is TRBJ1-1, the V gene TRBV5-8; 10 nucleotides align to TRBD1. V lost 4 bases, J lost 0 bases, and 3 bases stayed unmatched. This CDR3 is built from 15 residues. The V gene's germline CDR1 is SGHTS and CDR2 YDEGEE. As DNA, the CDR3 is TGTGCCAGCAGCCGGGACAGGGGATTGAACACTGAAGCTTTCTTT. It yields the protein CASSRDRGLNTEAFF.

This clone was counted between two and nine times. V gene TRBV7-2 combines with J gene TRBJ2-5, with D possibly matching TRBD2 (6 bases). Deletions cut 3 bases from V and 2 bases from J, with 13 bases between. The CDR3 has 15 residues. CDR1 SGHTA and CDR2 FQGNSA come from the germline V gene. The CDR3 here is CASSFQPSGQETQYF. The CDR3 DNA follows: TGTGCCAGCAGCTTCCAACCAAGCGGGCAAGAGACCCAGTACTTC.

This clone was picked up a small number of times. V usage is TRBV5-1 and J usage is TRBJ1-1; unclear D gene. Trimming stripped 2 bases from V and 5 bases from J, with 10 bases between. Germline CDR1 reads SGHRS; CDR2 reads YFSETQ. The CDR3 is made up of 13 amino acids. This CDR3 is CASSFVRPTEAFF. The CDR3 DNA is TGCGCCAGCAGCTTCGTCAGGCCAACTGAAGCTTTCTTT. Supplemented by reference TRBV5-1 and TRBJ1-1, the full variable domain reads KAGVTQTPRYLIKTRGQQVTLSCSPISGHRSVSWYQQTPGQGLQFLFEYFSETQRNKGNFPGRFSGRQFSNSRSEMNVSTLELGDSALYLCASSFVRPTEAFFGQGTRLTVV.

The J gene is TRBJ1-2, the V gene TRBV14; the D is unclear. The V end lost 4 bases, the J end lost 1 base, and 13 bases lay between the germline ends. CDR3 length: 15 residues. Germline loops: CDR1 SGHDN, CDR2 FVKESK. The DNA of the CDR3 is TGTGCCAGCAGCCGGAGACCGACCCGTAACTATGGCTACACCTTC. This translates into CASSRRPTRNYGYTF.

The rearrangement joins TRBV21-1 to TRBJ2-3; the table's TRBD2 call for D was not verified on the DNA. TRBV21-1 is labeled a pseudogene. CDR3 length equals 17 residues. Here the CDR3 reads CASSIFLEQVNTDTQYF. The CDR3 DNA follows: TGTGCCAGCAGCATCTTTCTGGAGCAAGTAAACACAGATACGCAGTATTTT.

The rearrangement joins TRBV7-2 to TRBJ2-2; D uncertain. Germline CDR1 and CDR2: SGHTA and FQGNSA. The CDR3 extends over 13 amino acids. Trimming took 2 bases from V and 8 from J, leaving 9 bases between them. The CDR3: CASSLLIGGELFF. CDR3 nucleotide sequence: TGTGCCAGCAGCTTACTGATCGGAGGGGAGCTGTTTTTT.

This clone was recorded a few times. The chain has TRBV10-3 and TRBJ2-7, with TRBD1 matching over 9 bases. Trimming took 0 bases from V and 5 from J; bases not matched to a gene: 5. CDR1 is ENHRY, CDR2 SYGVKD, per germline. This CDR3 region has 15 residues. This chain's CDR3 is CAISESQDRGHEQYF. The DNA of the CDR3 is TGTGCCATCAGTGAGTCGCAGGACAGGGGCCACGAGCAGTACTTC.

The chain joins TRBV5-4 to TRBJ2-5; D is unresolved. CDR1 SGHNT and CDR2 YYREEE come from the germline V gene (reference sequence). The CDR3 consists of 14 residues. V gave up 4 bases and J gave up 1 base, with 11 bases separating them. In DNA, the CDR3 is TGTGCCAGCAGCCAGCCTCTGGCCCAAGAGACCCAGTACTTC. The encoded protein is CASSQPLAQETQYF. Combining the CDR3 with reference TRBV5-4 and TRBJ2-5 gives the whole variable domain ETGVTQSPTHLIKTRGQQVTLRCSSQSGHNTVSWYQQALGQGPQFIFQYYREEENGRGNFPPRFSGLQFPNYSSELNVNALELDDSALYLCASSQPLAQETQYFGPGTRLLVL.